The present T cell receptor (beta chain) was sequenced within a study of cytomegalovirus exposure and HLA in healthy donors. Study outcomes and limitations: Evidence from a later analysis indicated that most CMV-associated TCR beta chains looked HLA-restricted.

Germline V gene sequence: CDR1 SNHLY, CDR2 FYNNEI. The CDR3 contains 14 residues. The ends were cut back, 3 bases at V and 1 base at J, with 9 bases in the middle. On this clone itself: Its antigen is unknown.

PCR employed 60 Vbeta and 13 Jbeta primers. Assay used: immunoSEQ multiplex PCR; TCRdb lists only in-frame clones, some missing. The sample consists of 130,000 to 150,000 clones, roughly 78% of them appearing once. This chain links TRBV2 with TRBJ1-1; a possible D gene is TRBD1 (5 bases). The sequenced sample was PBMCs. The receptor was isolated from a young man in good health and CMV-seronegative. The CDR3 loop reads CASSDRQWNTEAFF. The CDR3 bases are TGTGCCAGCAGTGATCGACAGTGGAACACTGAAGCTTTCTTT.